This T cell receptor (beta chain) was documented in a study of T cell repertoires in cytomegalovirus infection (dated by TCRdb to the late 2010s). Regarding the study in general: Donor HLA type was relevant to the analysis, because carriage of CMV infection together with the matching HLA type was indicated by public TCR beta signatures.

Instrument on record: Illumina HiSeq 1500. TCRdb reprocessing: public reads trimmed at Q25 with fastp, clones called with MiXCR, in-frame beta chains kept. Rows with a matching CDR3 protein are joined into one entry that keeps the most common DNA and genes. This sample lists approximately 200,000 distinct CDR3 sequences; approximately 22% were detected once. The ten top clones hold roughly 18% of the sample. The CDR3 contains 16 residues, cysteine and phenylalanine counted. The retained sequence is limited to the CDR3, 48 bases, with the frame set at the first base. Compared with germline, V lacks 5 bases and J lacks 7 bases; bases without a gene match: 8. CDR1 and CDR2, looked up from the germline V gene (reference sequence), are SEHNR and FQNEAQ. This clonotype has more than one count but fewer than ten. Its antigen remains undetermined. Base qualities are not at hand, and no much larger clone is one base apart.

Overall study results and their limits: The ex vivo response was dominated by HLA-C-restricted CMV-specific TCR beta clonotypes, which also provided the single most frequent clonotype in two of eight donors. Carriers of CMV infection plus the relevant HLA type were discriminated by the cumulative frequency of public TCR beta family members in the study cohort and in an independent approximately 400-donor cohort.

The V and J genes are TRBV7-9 and TRBJ2-3, with 14 bases matching TRBD2. Sequencing was performed on CD8+ T cells from PBMCs. The receptor was isolated from a human donor in good health (CMV status not recorded). Some clones in this sample may be carry-over from other donors' samples. In nucleotide form, the sequence is TGTGCCAGCAGCCTCCCGACTAGCGGGGGGGCACATACGCAGTATTTT. The resulting protein is CASSLPTSGGAHTQYF.